This T cell receptor beta chain was recovered during a study of blood T cell repertoires in COVID-19. Study-wide context: The origin of the acute and convalescent COVID-19 samples was the United States, Italy and Spain. The cDNA or gDNA used as material had been derived from T cells, B-cell-depleted T cells, or PBMCs.

Authors' analysis steps: Nucleated cell counts were estimated from reference gene primer amplification. Clones were read by immunoSEQ multiplex PCR, and TCRdb kept only the in-frame ones, dropping some. V and J calls plus clone size are reproduced from that table; the DNA served to infer D and trimming. There are roughly 90,000 clones in the sample; 65% to 85% occur only once, and more than 25% lies in the top ten. This CDR3 region has 16 residues. Germline V lookup: CDR1 SGHDT, CDR2 YYEEEE. V was shortened by 2 bases and J by 4 bases, with 16 bases between the two germline ends. Sequenced sample: peripheral blood. This clonotype was sampled from a woman older than 75 with active or convalescent COVID-19. The rearrangement links TRBV5-6 to TRBJ2-1; D ambiguous. In DNA, the CDR3 is TGTGCCAGCAGCTTAAACCAGATCCTTAAATACAATGAGCAGTTCTTC. This translates into CASSLNQILKYNEQFF.